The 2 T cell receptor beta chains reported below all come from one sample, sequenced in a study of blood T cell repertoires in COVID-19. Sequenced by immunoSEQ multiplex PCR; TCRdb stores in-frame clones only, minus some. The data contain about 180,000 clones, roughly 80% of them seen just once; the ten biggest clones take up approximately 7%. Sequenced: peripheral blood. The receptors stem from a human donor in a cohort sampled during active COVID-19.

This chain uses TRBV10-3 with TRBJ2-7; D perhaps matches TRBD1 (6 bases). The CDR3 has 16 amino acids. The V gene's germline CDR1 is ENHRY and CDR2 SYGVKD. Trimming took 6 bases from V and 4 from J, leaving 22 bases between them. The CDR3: CAIRGRNGQGIYEQYF. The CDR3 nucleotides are TGTGCCATCAGGGGGCGTAATGGGCAGGGGATTTACGAGCAGTACTTC.

Here the CDR3 DNA reads TGCGCCAGCAGTGAGTACAGGTCTTCGAGCTCCTACGAGCAGTACTTC. Translation gives CASSEYRSSSSYEQYF. The genes are TRBV10-1 and TRBJ2-7, with a weak D call TRBD1 (5 bases). V lost 1 base, J lost 0 bases, and 13 bases lay in between. This CDR3 is 16 amino acids long. Germline V gene sequence: CDR1 WNHNN, CDR2 SYGVQD (reference sequence).